Following are 21 T cell receptor beta chains from one sample sequenced in a study of molecular identifiers for immune sequencing clone quantification. Each CDR3 protein is one row after TCRdb ran MiXCR on the PCR reads. The data hold about 630,000 distinct CDR3 sequences, with about 25% observed a single time. The sample taken for sequencing was naive CD8+ T cells from blood, with Jurkat cell RNA spiked in. Subset defined: FACS-sorted CD8+CD4-CCR7+CD45RA+ naive T cells. These receptors were obtained from a human donor in good health. Some libraries in this study had Jurkat cell RNA spiked in.

The table lists this clonotype with a count of one. A read error is likely, as this CDR3 ends without the conserved phenylalanine or tryptophan. The CDR3 is CASSQETGAGETQYS. The CDR3 DNA sequence: TGCGCCAGCAGCCAAGAAACAGGGGCAGGAGAGACCCAGTACTCC. The chain carries TRBV4-3 and TRBJ2-5; 7 bases align to TRBD1. This CDR3 spans 15 amino acids. CDR1 is LGHNA, CDR2 YSLEER, per germline. The junction had 5 bases not matched to a gene; V was cut back by 0 bases and J by 4 bases.

This clonotype was found many times. In DNA form, the CDR3 reads TGCAGCGTTGTCTCCAGCTATGGCTACACCTTC. Amino acid sequence: CSVVSSYGYTF. This sequence joins TRBV29-1 and TRBJ1-2, with D unclear. Germline CDR1 is SQVTM and CDR2 is ANQGSEA. The V and J ends lost 4 bases and 4 bases respectively, with 7 bases between them. CDR3 length: 11 residues.

This clonotype appeared many times. The chain employs TRBV28 and TRBJ2-2; no clear D. The CDR3 runs to 14 residues. Germline V gene lookup returns CDR1 MDHEN and CDR2 SYDVKM. Trimming stripped 3 bases from V and 4 bases from J, with 9 bases between. The CDR3 here is CASSFYKATGELFF. CDR3 coding DNA: TGTGCCAGCAGTTTCTACAAGGCCACCGGGGAGCTGTTTTTT. Together with reference TRBV28 and TRBJ2-2, the CDR3 gives the full variable domain: DVKVTQSSRYLVKRTGEKVFLECVQDMDHENMFWYRQDPGLGLRLIYFSYDVKMKEKGDIPEGYSVSREKKERFSLILESASTNQTSMYLCASSFYKATGELFFGEGSRLTVL.

This clonotype appeared a few times. The chain is built from TRBV18 and TRBJ2-7; 8 positions agree with TRBD1. The CDR3 extends over 15 amino acids. Trimming removed 4 bases from V and 7 bases from J; junction bases left unmatched: 12. Germline CDR1 is KGHSH and CDR2 is LQKENI. The CDR3 region is CASSRSGTGPLEQYF. The CDR3 bases are TGTGCCAGCTCACGGTCCGGGACAGGTCCTTTAGAGCAGTACTTC.

The rearrangement links TRBV30 to TRBJ2-3; D is perhaps TRBD2 (5 bases). Looked up from germline, CDR1 is GTSNPN and CDR2 is SVGIG (reference sequence). Trimming left V 0 bases short and J 2 bases short, with 18 bases between. The CDR3 is made up of 17 amino acids. The CDR3 reads CAWSVLLWRADTDTQYF. The CDR3, as DNA: TGTGCCTGGAGTGTACTTCTCTGGCGGGCTGACACAGATACGCAGTATTTT.

The V call is TRBV27, the J call TRBJ2-3; D gene uncertain. This CDR3 is 12 amino acids long. CDR1 is MNHEY, CDR2 SMNVEV, per germline (reference sequence). V lost 7 bases and J 2 bases, leaving 7 bases between the germline ends. CDR3 protein: CASIGATDTQYF. DNA of the CDR3: TGTGCCAGCATTGGAGCCACAGATACGCAGTATTTT.

Concerning this clonotype itself: This may stem from a read error, because a much larger clone lies one nucleotide away. This chain links TRBV11-2 with TRBJ2-1, with a tentative D call TRBD1 (6 bases). The germline V and J ends were trimmed by 5 bases and 4 bases, with 15 bases remaining between them. The germline V gene has CDR1 SGHAT and CDR2 FQNNGV. This CDR3 spans 15 amino acids. The CDR3 reads CASSRRGQKYNEQFF. As DNA, the CDR3 is TGTGCCAGCAGCCGACGAGGACAGAAGTACAATGAGCAGTTCTTC.

CDR3 nucleotides: TGTGCCAGCAGTGTCCTAGGGGAGGATGAGCAGTTCTTC. Translation: CASSVLGEDEQFF. The chain has TRBV27 and TRBJ2-1; maybe TRBD2 (6 bases). V was trimmed by 5 bases and J by 8 bases, leaving 13 bases between them. CDR3 length equals 13 residues. Germline V gene sequence: CDR1 MNHEY, CDR2 SMNVEV (reference sequence).

In its sample, this clonotype was seen many times. The chain employs TRBV2 and TRBJ2-4; no clear D. With 3 bases removed from V and 4 bases from J, the gap between germline ends came to 10 bases. The CDR3 covers 14 residues. Germline CDR1 SNHLY, CDR2 FYNNEI. In nucleotides, the CDR3 is TGTGCCAGCAGTGACCGGAATAGGAAAAACATTCAGTACTTC. It is translated as CASSDRNRKNIQYF.

This clonotype was recorded a few times. V is TRBV2 and J is TRBJ2-7; TRBD1 matches at 9 bases. Germline assignment: CDR1 SNHLY and CDR2 FYNNEI. CDR3 length: 14 amino acids. V shed 4 bases, J shed 2 bases, and the junction held 3 bases outside the gene matches. The CDR3 DNA follows: TGTGCCAGCAGTGTCACAGGGGGCACCTACGAGCAGTACTTC. Translated: CASSVTGGTYEQYF.

This clonotype was counted at least ten times. The rearrangement joins TRBV28 to TRBJ1-1, with D uncertain. CDR1 and CDR2 from the germline V gene are MDHEN and SYDVKM. The CDR3 sequence is 12 residues long. The V end was cut by 11 bases, the J end by 3 bases, with 13 bases between. Here the CDR3 reads CASGGVDTEAFF. The CDR3 DNA follows: TGTGCCTCCGGCGGGGTCGACACTGAAGCTTTCTTT.

The chain carries TRBV6-5 and TRBJ2-7; D uncertain. CDR3 size: 16 residues. Trimming shortened V by 2 bases and J by 3 bases, and 17 bases separated the two germline ends. Germline CDR1 and CDR2: MNHEY and SVGAGI. The CDR3 protein is CASSYNRVESHYEQYF. The CDR3 coding sequence is TGTGCCAGCAGTTACAATCGGGTAGAATCCCACTACGAGCAGTACTTC.

The CDR3 bases are TGTGCCAGCCGAGAGGGGCTACAGTACTCCTACGAGCAGTACTTC. Its protein is CASREGLQYSYEQYF. The chain recombines TRBV27 with TRBJ2-7; D assignment may be TRBD1 or TRBD2 (5 bases each). CDR1 and CDR2 (germline): MNHEY, SMNVEV (reference sequence). This CDR3 is 15 amino acids long. Trimming left V 8 bases short and J 0 bases short, with 17 bases between.

This clonotype was found a few times. The chain carries TRBV6-5 and TRBJ2-1; 10 positions agree with TRBD1. This CDR3 spans 19 amino acids. Germline-derived CDR1 and CDR2 are MNHEY and SVGAGI. V lost 6 bases, J lost 0 bases, and 14 bases stayed unmatched. The DNA for the CDR3 is TGTGCCAGCAGACAGTACCGGGACAGGGGCGTTAGCTCCTACAATGAGCAGTTCTTC. It translates to CASRQYRDRGVSSYNEQFF.

This clonotype has only a few counts. The chain employs TRBV27 and TRBJ2-1; possible D gene TRBD1, 6 bases. Germline V lookup: CDR1 MNHEY, CDR2 SMNVEV (reference sequence). The CDR3 is made up of 14 amino acids. Trimming removed 2 bases from V and 5 bases from J, with 10 bases in between. As DNA, the CDR3 is TGTGCCAGCAGTTTAGCAGGGGAGCACAATGAGCAGTTCTTC. This sequence encodes CASSLAGEHNEQFF.

The V gene is TRBV2, the J gene TRBJ2-2; TRBD2 matches 7 bases. CDR3 length: 16 residues. Germline CDR1 SNHLY, CDR2 FYNNEI. V lost 7 bases, J lost 6 bases, and 14 bases stayed unmatched. The CDR3 region is CASKTLRESAPGELFF. The CDR3 DNA sequence: TGTGCCAGCAAAACCCTGCGGGAGTCCGCCCCCGGGGAGCTGTTTTTT. Full variable domain (missing parts from reference TRBV2 and TRBJ2-2): EPEVTQTPSHQVTQMGQEVILRCVPISNHLYFYWYRQILGQKVEFLVSFYNNEISEKSEIFDDQFSVERPDGSNFTLKIRSTKLEDSAMYFCASKTLRESAPGELFFGEGSRLTVL.

A remark on this clonotype: A much larger clone sits a single nucleotide away, making a read error possible. J is TRBJ2-5 and V is TRBV7-9; D uncertain. Germline values: CDR1 SEHNR, CDR2 FQNEAQ (reference sequence). The CDR3 is made up of 12 amino acids. Here the CDR3 DNA reads TGTGCCAGCAGCGCGATACAAGAGCCCCAGTACTTC. It is translated as CASSAIQEPQYF.

This clonotype occurred a few times. The V and J genes are TRBV14 and TRBJ2-1, with D possibly called TRBD1 or TRBD2 (6 bases each). The CDR3 spans 17 residues. V lost 0 bases to trimming and J lost 6 bases, with 18 bases between them. The germline CDR1 and CDR2 sequences are SGHDN and FVKESK. In nucleotides, the CDR3 is TGTGCCAGCAGCCAAGAAAAGGGGGGCACGCCGAGCAATGAGCAGTTCTTC. Translated: CASSQEKGGTPSNEQFF.

In regard to this clonotype: It may be a read error: a sequence one base away is much more abundant. This likely comes from a read error, as the CDR3 has no conserved phenylalanine or tryptophan at its end. The chain uses TRBV4-3 and TRBJ1-4, with 7 bases fitting TRBD1. J gave up 6 bases and V 4 bases, and 5 bases lay outside the gene matches. The V gene's germline CDR1 is LGHNA and CDR2 YSLEER. The CDR3 covers 14 residues. The CDR3 DNA reads as TGCGCCAGCAGCCGACAGGGTTACGATGAAAAACTGTTTATT. It yields the protein CASSRQGYDEKLFI.

The chain uses TRBV6-2 or TRBV6-3 and TRBJ2-2; D is unclear. The CDR3 spans 19 residues. V was clipped by 2 bases and J by 2 bases, with 21 bases between them. Germline lookup yields CDR1 MNHEY and CDR2 SVGEGT. This chain's CDR3 is CASSYTHKLRIPNTGELFF. The CDR3 DNA is TGTGCCAGCAGTTACACCCATAAGTTGAGGATTCCAAACACCGGGGAGCTGTTTTTT.

Points on this clonotype: Possible read error: a much larger clone is one base away. This chain uses TRBV5-3 with TRBJ2-3, with 8 bases matching TRBD2. TRBV5-3 qualifies as an ORF whose function is uncertain. This CDR3 is 19 amino acids long. The CDR3 region has the DNA TGTGCCAGCAGCTGGGGTGAAGGAGCGGGGGTCTCTAGCACAGATATGCAGTATTTT. This encodes CASSWGEGAGVSSTDMQYF.